Below are 8 T cell receptor beta chains sequenced from a single sample in a study of naive and memory T cell subsets. Findings and limits, study-wide: Possibly reflecting memory cells re-expressing CD45RA, a few larger clonotypes occurred in naive repertoires, especially CD8.

No antigen is known for these receptors. The beta constant-region primer was an equimolar mix of two oligonucleotides covering TRBC1 and TRBC2. Four rounds of PCR amplified the ligated cDNA using nested alpha and beta constant-region primers plus SP2. TCRdb called the UMI-ligation and nested PCR reads again in MiXCR, with one record for every CDR3 protein. The table includes fewer than 150,000 distinct CDR3 sequences, about 20% detected once. Sequenced material: naive CD8+ T cells from blood. Receptors were obtained from a human donor in good health.

This clonotype was recorded at least ten times. V is TRBV9 and J is TRBJ2-7; a weak D match, TRBD2 (6 bases). V was shortened by 0 bases and J by 7 bases, with 17 bases between the two germline ends. The germline CDR1 and CDR2 sequences are SGDLS and YYNGEE. This CDR3 is 15 amino acids long. CDR3 sequence reads: CASSVDGEDPWEQYF. For the CDR3, the DNA is TGTGCCAGCAGCGTAGATGGGGAGGACCCATGGGAGCAGTACTTC.

This clonotype was picked up a small number of times. The CDR3: CASSLAMGYQPQHF. In DNA, the CDR3 is TGTGCCAGCAGTTTAGCGATGGGGTATCAGCCCCAGCATTTT. The chain recombines TRBV12-3 or TRBV12-4 with TRBJ1-5; no clear D. Trimming removed 0 bases from V and 5 bases from J, with 8 bases in between. The length of the CDR3 is 14 residues.

This sequence joins TRBV29-1 and TRBJ2-7; no reliable D call. Germline values: CDR1 SQVTM, CDR2 ANQGSEA. Deletions cut 4 bases from V and 0 bases from J, with 13 bases between. This CDR3 comprises 14 residues. The CDR3 DNA is TGCAGCGTTGGGCCAGCGCCAAGCTCCTACGAGCAGTACTTC. Amino acids: CSVGPAPSSYEQYF.

V gene TRBV2 combines with J gene TRBJ2-3; D unresolved. The germline CDR1 and CDR2 sequences are SNHLY and FYNNEI. The CDR3 runs 16 residues. With 3 bases removed from V and 7 bases from J, the gap between germline ends came to 20 bases. CDR3 coding DNA: TGTGCCAGCAGTGATGTCGTAGATCCCGTCGGAAATACGCAGTATTTT. It codes for CASSDVVDPVGNTQYF.

The CDR3 spells CASSRGQSTSTDTQYF. CDR3 coding DNA: TGTGCCAGCTCACGGGGACAGAGTACTAGCACAGATACGCAGTATTTT. The chain links TRBV18 to TRBJ2-3, with TRBD1 identical over 7 bases. V shed 4 bases and J 0 bases; nucleotides not matched to a gene: 7. From germline, CDR1 is KGHSH and CDR2 LQKENI. CDR3 length: 16 amino acids.

In its sample, this clonotype was seen a few times. This chain links TRBV4-3 with TRBJ2-7; TRBD1 matches at 9 bases. Unmatched junction bases numbered 5, after V lost 0 bases and J lost 5 bases. This CDR3 spans 15 amino acids. Germline-derived CDR1 and CDR2 are LGHNA and YSLEER. The CDR3 sequence is CASSQEGQGLHEQYF. The CDR3 nucleotides read TGCGCCAGCAGCCAAGAGGGACAGGGTCTCCACGAGCAGTACTTC.

The rearrangement joins TRBV28 to TRBJ2-1; 7 bases match TRBD1. Trimming took 5 bases from V and 4 from J; bases not matched to a gene: 8. The length of the CDR3 is 15 residues. Germline V gene sequence: CDR1 MDHEN, CDR2 SYDVKM. CDR3 amino acids: CASSETGSLYNEQFF. DNA for the CDR3: TGTGCCAGCAGTGAGACAGGGAGTCTTTACAATGAGCAGTTCTTC.

This chain links TRBV30 with TRBJ2-3, with D tentatively TRBD2 (6 bases). CDR3 size: 15 residues. Trimming cost V 4 bases and J 3 bases, with 17 bases left between them. Germline lookup yields CDR1 GTSNPN and CDR2 SVGIG (reference sequence). CDR3 nucleotide sequence: TGTGCCTGGATGGCCGGGCTAGCGCTGACAGATACGCAGTATTTT. Its translation is CAWMAGLALTDTQYF.